This T cell receptor (beta chain) derives from a study of blood T cell repertoires in COVID-19. This clone was counted once. In the original workflow: Amplifying reference gene primers gave estimates of nucleated cell counts. Libraries were prepared by immunoSEQ multiplex PCR; TCRdb keeps only in-frame clonotypes and omits some of them. The V and J calls and clone size are taken from that table; D and trimming were inferred from the DNA. The sample yields fewer than 200,000 clones, over 65% seen once. CDR1 is MNHEY and CDR2 is SVGAGI in the germline V gene. Trimming shortened V by 2 bases and J by 1 base, and 10 bases separated the two germline ends. The CDR3 spans 15 residues.

This sequence originates from a man between 60 and 70 years old with acute or convalescent COVID-19. Sample: peripheral blood. The chain joins TRBV6-5 to TRBJ2-3; maybe TRBD2 (5 bases). CDR3 DNA: TGTGCCAGCAGTTACGGGGATAGCGGCACAGATACGCAGTATTTT. Translating it yields CASSYGDSGTDTQYF.